The source of this T cell receptor beta chain is a study of blood T cell repertoires in COVID-19. Produced via immunoSEQ multiplex PCR; TCRdb's table is partial and in-frame only. Here the sample spans about 220,000 clones, 70% to 85% being singletons. The V and J ends lost 8 bases and 1 base, in that order; junction bases with no gene match: 6. This CDR3 is 14 amino acids long. The germline CDR1 and CDR2 sequences are SEHNR and FQNEAQ (reference sequence). Sequenced material: PBMCs or T cells enriched from blood (not recorded which). This TCR came from a woman aged 40 to 50 with acute COVID-19. The rearrangement links TRBV7-9 to TRBJ2-3; TRBD2 aligns across 7 bases. The CDR3 nucleotides are TGTGCCAGCCGGGCTAGCGGTCGCACAGATACGCAGTATTTT. Amino acids: CASRASGRTDTQYF.